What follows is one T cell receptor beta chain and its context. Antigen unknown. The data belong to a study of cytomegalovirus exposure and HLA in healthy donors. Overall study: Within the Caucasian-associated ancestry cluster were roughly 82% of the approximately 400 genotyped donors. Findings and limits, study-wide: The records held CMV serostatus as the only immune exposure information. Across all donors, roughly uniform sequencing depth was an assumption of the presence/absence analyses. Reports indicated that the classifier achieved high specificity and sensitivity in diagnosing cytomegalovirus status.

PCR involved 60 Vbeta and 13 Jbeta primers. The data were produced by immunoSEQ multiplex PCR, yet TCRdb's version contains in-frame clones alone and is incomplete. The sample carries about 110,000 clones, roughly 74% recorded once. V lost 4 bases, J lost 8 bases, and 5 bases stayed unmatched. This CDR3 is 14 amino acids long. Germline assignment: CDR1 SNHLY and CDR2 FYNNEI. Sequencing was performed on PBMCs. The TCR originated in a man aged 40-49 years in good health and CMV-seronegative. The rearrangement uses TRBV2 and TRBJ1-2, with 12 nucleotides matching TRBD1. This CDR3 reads CASSAGQGAGGYTF. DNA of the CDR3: TGTGCCAGCAGTGCGGGACAGGGGGCCGGGGGCTACACCTTC.